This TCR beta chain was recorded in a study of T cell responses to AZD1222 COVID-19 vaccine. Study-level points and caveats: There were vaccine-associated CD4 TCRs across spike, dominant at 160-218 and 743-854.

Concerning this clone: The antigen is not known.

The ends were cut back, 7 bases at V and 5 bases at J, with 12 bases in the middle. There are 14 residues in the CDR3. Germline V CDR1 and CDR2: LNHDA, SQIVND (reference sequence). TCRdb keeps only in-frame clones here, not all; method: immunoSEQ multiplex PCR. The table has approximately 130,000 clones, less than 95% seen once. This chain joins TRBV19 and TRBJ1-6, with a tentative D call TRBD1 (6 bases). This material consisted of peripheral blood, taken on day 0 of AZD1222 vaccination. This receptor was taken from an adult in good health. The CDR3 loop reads CASTGQLNNSPLHF. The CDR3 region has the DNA TGTGCCAGTACCGGACAGCTCAATAATTCACCCCTCCACTTT. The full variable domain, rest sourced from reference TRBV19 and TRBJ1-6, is DGGITQSPKYLFRKEGQNVTLSCEQNLNHDAMYWYRQDPGQGLRLIYYSQIVNDFQKGDIAEGYSVSREKKESFPLTVTSAQKNPTAFYLCASTGQLNNSPLHFGNGTRLTVT.